This record concerns one T cell receptor beta chain sequence. Under the authors' procedure: Amplification of reference gene primers provided the estimated nucleated cell counts. Sequencing was performed with immunoSEQ multiplex PCR; in TCRdb, only in-frame clones are kept and a portion is missing. V and J calls and clone size are those listed in that table; D and trimming were worked out from the DNA. The sample shows 200,000 to 300,000 clones, about 80% of them seen only once. Germline CDR1 is MNHNY and CDR2 is SVGAGI (reference sequence). CDR3 length equals 14 residues. Trimming took 6 bases from V and 8 from J; bases not matched to a gene: 8. The data were taken from a study of blood T cell repertoires in COVID-19. Whole-study context: Collection of acute and convalescent COVID-19 samples took place in the United States, Italy and Spain. Sources were T cells, B-cell-depleted T cells, or PBMCs; the material itself was cDNA or gDNA.

J is TRBJ1-2 and V is TRBV6-6, with 11 bases fitting TRBD1. The source material was peripheral blood. This receptor was taken from a man aged 25-45 years who had recovered from COVID-19. DNA of the CDR3: TGTGCCAGCAGGGTGGGACAGGGGGTGCGCGGCTACACCTTC. Translating it yields CASRVGQGVRGYTF.